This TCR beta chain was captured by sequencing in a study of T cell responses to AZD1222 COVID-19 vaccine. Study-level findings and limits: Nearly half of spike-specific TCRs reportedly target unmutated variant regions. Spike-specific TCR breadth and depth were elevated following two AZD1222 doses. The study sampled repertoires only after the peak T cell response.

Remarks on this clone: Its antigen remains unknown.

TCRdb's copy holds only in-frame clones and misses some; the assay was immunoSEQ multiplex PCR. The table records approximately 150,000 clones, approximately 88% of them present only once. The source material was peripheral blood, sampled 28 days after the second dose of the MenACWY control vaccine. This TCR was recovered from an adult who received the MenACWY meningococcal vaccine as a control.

CDR3 loop: CASSYPPSLAGGGDTQYF. The DNA for the CDR3 is TGTGCCAGCAGTTACCCCCCCTCACTAGCGGGAGGGGGCGATACGCAGTATTTT. The chain joins TRBV6-2 or TRBV6-3 to TRBJ2-3; TRBD2 matches 13 bases. The CDR3 covers 18 residues. Germline CDR1 reads MNHEY; CDR2 reads SVGEGT. The V and J ends lost 2 bases and 6 bases, in that order; junction bases with no gene match: 11.